Included here is one T cell receptor (beta chain) sequence, with context. Its antigen remains unidentified. This specimen comes from a study of PD-L1 blockade in urothelial cancer. Study context: Treatment start was followed by blood analysis at 3 weeks (second dose) and again at 6 weeks.

Study results and caveats: Below-median pretreatment blood TCR clonality predicted better survival.

Time point of the sample: pretreatment peripheral blood. The CDR3 is made up of 16 amino acids. The V gene end was trimmed by 0 bases and the J gene end by 0 bases; junction bases not matched to a gene: 2. Germline loops: CDR1 LNHNV, CDR2 YYDKDF (reference sequence). The data were produced by immunoSEQ multiplex PCR, yet TCRdb's version contains in-frame clones alone and is incomplete. The data show 98,000 or so clones, with nearly 90% seen just once and roughly 1.6% held by the top ten. Sequenced here: PBMCs, sampled around atezolizumab (anti-PD-L1) treatment. This chain links TRBV15 with TRBJ2-3; 8 bases map to TRBD1. The receptor comes from a man between 60 and 70 years old with urothelial cancer. The CDR3 nucleotides are TGTGCCACCAGCAGAGATCCAGGGGGCAGCACAGATACGCAGTATTTT. Its protein is CATSRDPGGSTDTQYF.